Presented here are 2 T cell receptor beta chains from one specimen sequenced in a study of shared clonotypes between healthy human individuals. Sequenced by immunoSEQ multiplex PCR; TCRdb stores in-frame clones only, minus some. The sample lists roughly 2.6 million clones, roughly nine tenths occurring once. The sequenced sample was naive CD4+ T cells sorted from blood. Subset reported: CD45RA+ positively selected. These receptors were taken from a man between 18 and 35 years old in good health.

V is TRBV6-6 and J is TRBJ2-5; D perhaps matches TRBD2 (7 bases). The CDR3 is made up of 15 amino acids. The germline gives CDR1 MNHNY, CDR2 SVGAGI (reference sequence). V gave up 2 bases and J gave up 5 bases, with 15 bases separating them. The CDR3 DNA reads TGTGCCAGCAGTTACCCGACGGGGGGCCGGGAGACCCAGTACTTC. Amino acid sequence: CASSYPTGGRETQYF.

The chain recombines TRBV9 with TRBJ1-2; D gene ambiguous. The germline V gene has CDR1 SGDLS and CDR2 YYNGEE. This CDR3 comprises 13 residues. The V and J ends lost 4 bases and 1 base respectively, with 8 bases between them. The DNA for the CDR3 is TGTGCCAGCAGCCAACTCAGTAACTATGGCTACACCTTC. Translation gives CASSQLSNYGYTF.